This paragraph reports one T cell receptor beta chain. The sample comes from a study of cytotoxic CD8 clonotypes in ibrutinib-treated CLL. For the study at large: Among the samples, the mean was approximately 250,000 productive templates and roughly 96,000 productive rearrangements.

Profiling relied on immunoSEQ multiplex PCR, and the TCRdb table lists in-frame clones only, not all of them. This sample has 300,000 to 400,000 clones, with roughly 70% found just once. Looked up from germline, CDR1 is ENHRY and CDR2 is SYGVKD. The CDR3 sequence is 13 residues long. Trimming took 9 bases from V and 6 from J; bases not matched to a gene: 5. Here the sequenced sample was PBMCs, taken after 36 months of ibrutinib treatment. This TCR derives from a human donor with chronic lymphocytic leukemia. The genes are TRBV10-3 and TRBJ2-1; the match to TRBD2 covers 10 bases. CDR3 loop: CAMKREGGNEQFF. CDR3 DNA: TGTGCCATGAAGCGGGAGGGGGGCAATGAGCAGTTCTTC.